What follows is one T cell receptor (beta chain) and its context. This receptor's antigen is unknown. No much larger clonotype is one base removed from it; base qualities were not supplied. These data come from a study of T-cell memory formation after mild COVID-19 (dated by TCRdb to the early 2020s). General notes on the study: TCR sequence clusters from the two donors were found to be largely donor specific. In a couple of donors, T-cell clones that expanded and contracted after mild COVID-19 were tracked by sequencing TCRalpha and TCRbeta repertoires over time. Two young, previously healthy adult volunteers made up the cohort, one male and one female.

The full study reports these points: Only a couple of mild cases were covered in the study, and larger cohorts including severe cases with pre-infection samples were considered necessary. SARS-CoV-2 specificity was not confirmed for the second-wave clones peaking on day 37. Balanced CD4/CD8 phenotypes were observed for clones contracting from day 15 to 85, whereas a bias towards CD4+ was observed for a second wave of clones expanding from day 15 to 37. Some responding clones were detected in pre-infection memory, which suggested that pre-existing cross-reactive memory T cells had joined the SARS-CoV-2 response. Contracting CD4+ clones appeared mostly in the CM and EM memory subsets, whereas CD8+ clones were enriched in EMRA.

The germline V gene yields ENHRY for CDR1 and SYGVKD for CDR2. V and J are trimmed by 2 bases and 6 bases, and the gene matches miss 8 bases of the junction. Including the terminal cysteine and phenylalanine, the CDR3 comprises 16 residues. The kept DNA is CDR3 alone, 48 bases in frame from the first base. Ficoll-Paque density gradient centrifugation was used to isolate PBMCs. Reads for this sample came from an Illumina NovaSeq 6000. TCRalpha and TCRbeta cDNA libraries were built by 5'RACE with constant-segment primers, adding sample barcodes and unique molecular identifiers. Trizol reagent was used to extract RNA from every sample. Library amplification was performed in two PCR steps, and a second sample barcode and Illumina TruSeq adapters were introduced in the second step. Sequencing of libraries was performed on an Illumina NovaSeq with 2 x 150 bp paired-end reads. As for the authors' bioinformatics: The reads were demultiplexed and collapsed into UMI-guided consensus sequences using migec v1.2.7. Using mixcr v2.1.11, the UMI consensuses were aligned to TRA and TRB V and J templates and assembled into clonotypes. Expanded or contracted clonotypes were those called significant by both edgeR and NoisET, with noise models trained on biological replicates. For edgeR calls, the cutoffs were a false discovery rate-adjusted p below 0.01 and a log2 fold-change threshold of 1. PCA with hierarchical clustering of max-normalized trajectories of the 1000 most abundant clonotypes was used as exploratory dynamics analysis. Separately sequenced CD4+ and CD8+ repertoires were used to assign the CD4 or CD8 phenotype of responding clones. In-frame beta chains were kept once TCRdb had trimmed the public reads at Q25 with fastp and called clones with MiXCR. Each record represents a unique CDR3 protein, reported with the most common genes and DNA among its rows. The V and J calls come from TCRdb's annotation, not from the publication. The sample has around 260,000 distinct CDR3 sequences on record, roughly 17% of them singletons. Approximately 23% of the sample goes to the ten largest clones.

The chain uses TRBV10-3 and TRBJ1-4, and 8 junction bases match TRBD1. This TCR was sampled from a man between 18 and 29 years old who had mild COVID-19 (a few samples of this study predate the infection). The sample titles of this study are shuffled in the database, so cell type and time point are left out; the donor was told from shared clones. Material: PBMCs or a T cell subset sorted from them (not recorded which). The DNA reads as follows: TGTGCCATCAGTGAGCGGGGTCAGGGGGCAGATGAAAAACTGTTTTTT. Its protein product is CAISERGQGADEKLFF.